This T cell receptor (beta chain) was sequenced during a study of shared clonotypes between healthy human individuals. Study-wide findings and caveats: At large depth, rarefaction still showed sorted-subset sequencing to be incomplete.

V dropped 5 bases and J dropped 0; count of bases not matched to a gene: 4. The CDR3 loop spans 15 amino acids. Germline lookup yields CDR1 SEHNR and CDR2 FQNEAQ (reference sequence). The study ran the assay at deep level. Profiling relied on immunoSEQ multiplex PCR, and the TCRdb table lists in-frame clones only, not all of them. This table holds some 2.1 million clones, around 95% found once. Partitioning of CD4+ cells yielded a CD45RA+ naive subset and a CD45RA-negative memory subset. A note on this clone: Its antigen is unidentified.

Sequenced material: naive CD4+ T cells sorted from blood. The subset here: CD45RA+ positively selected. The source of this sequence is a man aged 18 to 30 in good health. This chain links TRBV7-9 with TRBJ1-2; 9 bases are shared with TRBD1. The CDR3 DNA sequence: TGTGCCAGCAGCAACAGGGGGCCGGCTAACTATGGCTACACCTTC. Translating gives CASSNRGPANYGYTF. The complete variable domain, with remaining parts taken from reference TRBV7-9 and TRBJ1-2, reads DTGVSQNPRHKITKRGQNVTFRCDPISEHNRLYWYRQTLGQGPEFLTYFQNEAQLEKSRLLSDRFSAERPKGSFSTLEIQRTEQGDSAMYLCASSNRGPANYGYTFGSGTRLTVV.